This T cell receptor beta chain was sequenced during a study of patients and donors after allogeneic stem cell transplantation. Using its own MiXCR run on the RT-PCR reads, TCRdb lists one record per CDR3 protein. Of approximately 210,000 distinct CDR3 sequences detected, 35% to 50% appear once; the ten largest clones hold around 35%. The CDR3 totals 13 residues. The V call is TRBV21-1, the J call TRBJ1-1; the table names TRBD1, a call not compared with the DNA. TRBV21-1 is a pseudogene segment. The sequence came from a human donor who was either an allogeneic HSCT recipient or a stem cell or donor lymphocyte infusion donor (not recorded which). It is not recorded whose cells these are; they may come from a transplant donor. Material for sequencing was blood, either unsorted or a sorted T cell fraction (not recorded which). The CDR3 DNA reads as TGTGCCAGCAGCAAAGGACAGGCCCCTGAAGCTTTCTTT. As protein: CASSKGQAPEAFF.